This entry lists 8 T cell receptor beta chains sequenced from one sample in a study of long-term antiretroviral therapy in people with HIV. At the survey level, the v3.0 immunoSEQ assay was run. Clones were sequenced by immunoSEQ multiplex PCR, and TCRdb holds only the in-frame ones, with some missing. Among 21,000 or so clones, 88% were seen once, and the ten largest hold 3.5%. The specimen comprised unsorted PBMCs, sampled 2.3 years after starting antiretroviral therapy. These receptors were collected from a man aged 55 to 69 with HIV.

About this clone: A junction end diverges from the germline sequence, so it may reflect a read error. The rearrangement links TRBV5-4 to TRBJ2-5, with 9 bases that match TRBD2. The CDR3 is 15 residues long. Germline CDR1 reads SGHNT; CDR2 reads YYREEE (reference sequence). The CDR3 is CASSPWSLAGATEHF. For the CDR3, the DNA is TGTGCCAGCAGCCCCTGGAGCTTAGCGGGGGCTACCGAGCACTTC.

CDR3 region: CASSYELTGSYNEQFF. CDR3 DNA sequence: TGCGCCAGCAGCTACGAGCTAACAGGGTCCTACAATGAGCAGTTCTTC. The chain has TRBV5-1 and TRBJ2-1; D may be TRBD1 (6 bases). V gave up 3 bases and J gave up 1 base, with 14 bases separating them. Germline V lookup: CDR1 SGHRS, CDR2 YFSETQ. This CDR3 is 16 amino acids long.

The rearrangement links TRBV6-1 to TRBJ1-6, with unresolved D. The CDR3 spans 14 residues. CDR1 and CDR2 from the germline V gene are MNHNS and SASEGT. V lost 1 base and J lost 5, with 6 bases in between. The CDR3 bases are TGTGCCAGCAGTGAAGATTCTAATAATTCACCCCTCCACTTT. As protein: CASSEDSNNSPLHF.

The V call is TRBV7-9, the J call TRBJ1-2, with no clear D. Trimming stripped 3 bases from V and 8 bases from J, with 10 bases between. Germline V CDR1 and CDR2: SEHNR, FQNEAQ (reference sequence). The CDR3 extends over 12 amino acids. In nucleotides, the CDR3 is TGTGCCAGCAGCTTGGACGAGGTCGGCTACACCTTC. Translation: CASSLDEVGYTF.

V usage is TRBV6-4 and J usage is TRBJ1-1, with a possible D match to TRBD1 (6 bases). Germline V gene sequence: CDR1 MRHNA, CDR2 SNTAGT. V lost 7 bases, J lost 1 base, and 25 bases lay in between. This CDR3 is 18 amino acids long. The CDR3 DNA follows: TGTGCCAGCAAGACCCGCAGGGGCCGATCGAAGGCGAACACTGAAGCTTTCTTT. Its protein is CASKTRRGRSKANTEAFF.

The CDR3 DNA reads as TGTGCCAGCAGTTGGGCGGATGAGCAGTTCTTC. Translating gives CASSWADEQFF. The rearrangement joins TRBV28 to TRBJ2-1; the D is unclear. Trimming took off 4 bases at V and 8 bases at J, with 6 bases between the two ends. Germline values: CDR1 MDHEN, CDR2 SYDVKM. The CDR3 runs to 11 residues.

The chain employs TRBV7-6 and TRBJ2-5; 7 bases agree with TRBD2. The CDR3 totals 15 residues. The germline V gene has CDR1 SGHVS and CDR2 FNYEAQ. J was trimmed by 1 base and V by 3 bases; bases with no gene match: 5. The CDR3 nucleotides read TGTGCCAGCAGCTTTCCCTGGACTAGCCAAGAGACCCAGTACTTC. Translating gives CASSFPWTSQETQYF.

This clone has only a few counts. The chain is built from TRBV28 and TRBJ1-2, with 9 bases identical to TRBD1. V lost 1 base and J lost 5; bases outside the gene matches: 5. This CDR3 is built from 15 residues. Germline V gene data show CDR1 as MDHEN and CDR2 as SYDVKM. As DNA, the CDR3 is TGTGCCAGCAGTTTATTAATGGGACAGGGATATGGCTACACCTTC. Translating it yields CASSLLMGQGYGYTF.